This T cell receptor beta chain stems from a study of blood T cells in healthy people across ages. Using a J-beta primer mix together with a sample-barcoded 5' primer, a second PCR was run for 7 to 11 cycles. TCRdb re-called the 5' RACE reads with MiXCR, one entry per CDR3 protein. In the table there are some 930,000 distinct CDR3 sequences, 25% to 35% of which are singletons. There are many counts of this clonotype. The germline CDR1 and CDR2 sequences are LGHNA and YSLEER. The V and J ends lost 0 bases and 2 bases respectively, with 5 bases between them. This CDR3 is built from 15 residues. These same records also appear under a second study, on T cells of mothers and their children.

This sequence joins TRBV4-3 and TRBJ2-6; D is perhaps TRBD1 (5 bases). The receptor comes from a woman aged 40-49 years in good health. The sample taken for sequencing was blood. For the CDR3, the DNA is TGCGCCAGCAGCCAAGAAGGGGCTGGGGCCAACGTCCTGACTTTC. It is translated as CASSQEGAGANVLTF.